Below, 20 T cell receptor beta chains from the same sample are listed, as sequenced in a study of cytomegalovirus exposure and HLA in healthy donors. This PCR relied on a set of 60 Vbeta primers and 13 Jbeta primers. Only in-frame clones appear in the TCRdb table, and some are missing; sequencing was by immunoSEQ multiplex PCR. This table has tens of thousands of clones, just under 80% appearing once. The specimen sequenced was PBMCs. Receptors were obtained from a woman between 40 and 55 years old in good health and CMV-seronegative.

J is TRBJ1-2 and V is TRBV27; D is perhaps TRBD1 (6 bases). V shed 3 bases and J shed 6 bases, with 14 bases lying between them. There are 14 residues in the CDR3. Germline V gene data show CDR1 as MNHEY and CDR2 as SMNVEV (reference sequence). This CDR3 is CASSLGHRADGYTF. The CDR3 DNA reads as TGTGCCAGCAGTTTGGGCCACAGGGCTGATGGCTACACCTTC.

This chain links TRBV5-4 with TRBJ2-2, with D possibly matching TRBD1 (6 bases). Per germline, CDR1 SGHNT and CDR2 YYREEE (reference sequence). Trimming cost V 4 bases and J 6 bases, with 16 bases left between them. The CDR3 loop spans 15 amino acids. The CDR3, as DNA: TGTGCCAGCAGCCGTGACAGGCCCTCGGCCGGGGAGCTGTTTTTT. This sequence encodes CASSRDRPSAGELFF.

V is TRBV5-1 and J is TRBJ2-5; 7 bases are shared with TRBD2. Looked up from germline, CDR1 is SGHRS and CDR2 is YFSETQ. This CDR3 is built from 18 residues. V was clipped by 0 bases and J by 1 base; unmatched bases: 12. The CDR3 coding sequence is TGCGCCAGCAGCTTGGCGTTGCTGGCGGGAGAGGTCCAAGAGACCCAGTACTTC. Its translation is CASSLALLAGEVQETQYF. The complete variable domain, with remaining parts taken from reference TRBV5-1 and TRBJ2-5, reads KAGVTQTPRYLIKTRGQQVTLSCSPISGHRSVSWYQQTPGQGLQFLFEYFSETQRNKGNFPGRFSGRQFSNSRSEMNVSTLELGDSALYLCASSLALLAGEVQETQYFGPGTRLLVL.

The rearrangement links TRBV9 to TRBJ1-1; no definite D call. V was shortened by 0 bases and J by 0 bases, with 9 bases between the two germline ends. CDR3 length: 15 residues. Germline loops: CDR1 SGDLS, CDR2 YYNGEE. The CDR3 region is CASSVGGTLNTEAFF. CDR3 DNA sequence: TGTGCCAGCAGCGTAGGAGGCACTTTGAACACTGAAGCTTTCTTT. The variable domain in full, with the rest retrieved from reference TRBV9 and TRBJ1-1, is DSGVTQTPKHLITATGQRVTLRCSPRSGDLSVYWYQQSLDQGLQFLIQYYNGEERAKGNILERFSAQQFPDLHSELNLSSLELGDSALYFCASSVGGTLNTEAFFGQGTRLTVV.

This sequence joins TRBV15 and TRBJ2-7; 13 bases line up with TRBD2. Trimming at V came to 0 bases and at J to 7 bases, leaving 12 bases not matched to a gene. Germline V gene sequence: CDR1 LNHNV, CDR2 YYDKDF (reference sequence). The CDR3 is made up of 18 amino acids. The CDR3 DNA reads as TGTGCCACCAGCAGAGATGCCCCCCGGACTAGCGGGAGCCGAGAGCAGTACTTC. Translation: CATSRDAPRTSGSREQYF.

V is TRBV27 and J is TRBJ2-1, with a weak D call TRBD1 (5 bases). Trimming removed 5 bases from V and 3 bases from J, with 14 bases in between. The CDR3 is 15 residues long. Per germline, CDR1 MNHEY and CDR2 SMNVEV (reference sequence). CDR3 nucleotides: TGTGCCAGCAGTCAGACAGAGAGGCTCTACAATGAGCAGTTCTTC. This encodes CASSQTERLYNEQFF.

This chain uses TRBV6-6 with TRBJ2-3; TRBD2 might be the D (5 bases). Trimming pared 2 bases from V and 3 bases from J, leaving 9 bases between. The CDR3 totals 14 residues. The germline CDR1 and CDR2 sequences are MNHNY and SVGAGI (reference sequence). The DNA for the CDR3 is TGTGCCAGCAGTTACACTAGAGGGACAGATACGCAGTATTTT. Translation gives CASSYTRGTDTQYF.

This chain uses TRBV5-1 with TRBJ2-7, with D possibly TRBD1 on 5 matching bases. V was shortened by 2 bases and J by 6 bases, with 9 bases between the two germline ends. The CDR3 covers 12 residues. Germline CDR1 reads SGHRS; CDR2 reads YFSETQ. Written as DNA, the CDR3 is TGCGCCAGCAGCTTTATGCAGGGCGAGCAGTACTTC. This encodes CASSFMQGEQYF. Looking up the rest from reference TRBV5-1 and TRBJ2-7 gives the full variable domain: KAGVTQTPRYLIKTRGQQVTLSCSPISGHRSVSWYQQTPGQGLQFLFEYFSETQRNKGNFPGRFSGRQFSNSRSEMNVSTLELGDSALYLCASSFMQGEQYFGPGTRLTVT.

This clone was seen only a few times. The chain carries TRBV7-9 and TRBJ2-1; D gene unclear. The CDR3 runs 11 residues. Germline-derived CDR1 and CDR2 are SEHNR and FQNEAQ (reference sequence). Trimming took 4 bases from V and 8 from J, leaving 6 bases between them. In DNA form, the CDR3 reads TGTGCCAGCAGCTCTTACTATGAGCAGTTCTTC. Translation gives CASSSYYEQFF.

The CDR3 nucleotides are TGTGCCAGCAGCTTGGGGCTAGTTTTAGCAGATACGCAGTATTTT. It encodes CASSLGLVLADTQYF. J is TRBJ2-3 and V is TRBV5-8; no firm D call. The length of the CDR3 is 15 residues. Germline CDR1 SGHTS, CDR2 YDEGEE. The germline V and J ends were trimmed by 0 bases and 4 bases, with 12 bases remaining between them.

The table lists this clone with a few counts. For the CDR3, the DNA is TGTGCCAGCAGCGTCGGGTGGGGAGCCACTGAAGCTTTCTTT. It yields the protein CASSVGWGATEAFF. V is TRBV9 and J is TRBJ1-1; D is ambiguous. This CDR3 region has 14 residues. Germline V gene data show CDR1 as SGDLS and CDR2 as YYNGEE. Trimming shortened V by 2 bases and J by 4 bases, and 12 bases separated the two germline ends.

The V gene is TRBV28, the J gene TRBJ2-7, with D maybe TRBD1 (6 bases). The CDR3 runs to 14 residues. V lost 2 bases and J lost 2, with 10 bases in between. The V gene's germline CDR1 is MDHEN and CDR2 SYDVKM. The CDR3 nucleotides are TGTGCCAGCAGTTTACGGACAGCCGCCTACGAGCAGTACTTC. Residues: CASSLRTAAYEQYF.

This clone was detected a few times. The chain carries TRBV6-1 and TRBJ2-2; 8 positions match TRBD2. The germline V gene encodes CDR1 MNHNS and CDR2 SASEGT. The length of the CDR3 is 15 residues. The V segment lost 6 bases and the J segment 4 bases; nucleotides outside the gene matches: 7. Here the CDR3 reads CASRESGSGTGELFF. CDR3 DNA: TGTGCCAGCAGAGAAAGCGGGAGTGGCACCGGGGAGCTGTTTTTT.

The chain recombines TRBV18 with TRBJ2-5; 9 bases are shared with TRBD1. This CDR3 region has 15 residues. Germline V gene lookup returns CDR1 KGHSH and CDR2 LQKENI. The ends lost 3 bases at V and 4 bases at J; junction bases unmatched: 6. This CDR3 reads CASSPDRGGSETQYF. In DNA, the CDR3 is TGTGCCAGCTCACCTGACAGGGGGGGTTCAGAGACCCAGTACTTC.

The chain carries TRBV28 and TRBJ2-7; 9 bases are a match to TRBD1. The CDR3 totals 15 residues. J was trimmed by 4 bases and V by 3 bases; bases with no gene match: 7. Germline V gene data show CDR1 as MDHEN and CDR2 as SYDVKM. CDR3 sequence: CASSFQQTGGYEQYF. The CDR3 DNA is TGTGCCAGCAGTTTCCAGCAGACAGGGGGGTACGAGCAGTACTTC.

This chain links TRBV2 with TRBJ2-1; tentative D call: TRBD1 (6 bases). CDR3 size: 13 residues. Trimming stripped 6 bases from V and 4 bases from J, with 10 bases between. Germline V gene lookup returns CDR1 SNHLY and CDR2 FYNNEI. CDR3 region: CASSQGQYNEQFF. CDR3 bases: TGTGCCAGCAGCCAAGGACAGTACAATGAGCAGTTCTTC.

The chain's CDR3 is CASSLGGLAEFNEQFF. CDR3 in DNA: TGTGCCAGCAGCTTAGGGGGACTAGCAGAATTCAATGAGCAGTTCTTC. The chain combines TRBV7-6 with TRBJ2-1, with TRBD2 identical over 9 bases. From germline, CDR1 is SGHVS and CDR2 FNYEAQ. CDR3 length: 16 residues. Germline trimming cut 1 base from V and 6 bases from J; bases unmatched to any gene: 7. Drawing the rest from reference TRBV7-6 and TRBJ2-1, the complete variable domain is GAGVSQSPRYKVTKRGQDVALRCDPISGHVSLYWYRQALGQGPEFLTYFNYEAQQDKSGLPNDRFSAERPEGSISTLTIQRTEQRDSAMYRCASSLGGLAEFNEQFFGPGTRLTVL.

CDR3 coding DNA: TGTGCCAGCAGCTCAGTCGACAGGGGCCCGCGTGGCTACACCTTC. Translated: CASSSVDRGPRGYTF. The chain employs TRBV13 and TRBJ1-2, with 8 bases aligning to TRBD1. From germline, CDR1 is PRHDT and CDR2 FYEKMQ (reference sequence). The length of the CDR3 is 15 residues. J gave up 7 bases and V 4 bases, and 11 bases lay outside the gene matches.

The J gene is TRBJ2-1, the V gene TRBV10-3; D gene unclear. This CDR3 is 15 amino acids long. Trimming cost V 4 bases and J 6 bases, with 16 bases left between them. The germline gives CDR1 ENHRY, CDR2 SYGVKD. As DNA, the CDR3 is TGTGCCATCAGTGTCCCCCCGCAGGCCGGCAATGAGCAGTTCTTC. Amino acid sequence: CAISVPPQAGNEQFF.

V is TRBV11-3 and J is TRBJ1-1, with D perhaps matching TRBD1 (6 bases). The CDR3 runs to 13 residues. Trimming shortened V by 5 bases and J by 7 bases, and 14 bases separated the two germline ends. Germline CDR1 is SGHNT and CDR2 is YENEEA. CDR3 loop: CASSPRGDNEAFF. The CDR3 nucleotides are TGTGCCAGCAGCCCACGGGGGGACAATGAAGCTTTCTTT.